One and the same sample provided the 14 T cell receptor beta chains below, sequenced in a study of shared clonotypes between healthy human individuals. Libraries were prepared by immunoSEQ multiplex PCR; TCRdb keeps only in-frame clonotypes and omits some of them. The repertoire consists of about 960,000 clones, with 60% to 85% occurring once and the leading ten covering approximately 1.5%. The sample was memory CD4+ T cells sorted from blood. Subset defined: CD45RA-negative fraction. All receptors derive from a man aged 18-30 years in good health.

Notes on this clone: Other DNA sequences within the sample encode an identical CDR3. The V gene is TRBV6-5, the J gene TRBJ2-6; 8 bases fit TRBD2. This CDR3 has 15 residues. Germline V gene sequence: CDR1 MNHEY, CDR2 SVGAGI. V shed 6 bases, J shed 2 bases, and the junction held 3 bases outside the gene matches. DNA of the CDR3: TGTGCCAGCAGCTCGGGAGGGGCTGGGGCCAACGTCCTGACTTTC. It is translated as CASSSGGAGANVLTF.

The V call is TRBV30, the J call TRBJ2-1; the match to TRBD1 covers 11 bases. Per germline, CDR1 GTSNPN and CDR2 SVGIG (reference sequence). V lost 5 bases to trimming and J lost 8 bases; unmatched junction nucleotides: 11. The CDR3 sequence is 15 residues long. CDR3 sequence: CAWSPWGTGGDEQFF. The CDR3 coding sequence is TGTGCCTGGTCCCCGTGGGGGACAGGGGGAGATGAGCAGTTCTTC.

This sequence joins TRBV5-1 and TRBJ1-1; unclear D gene. The CDR3 length is 15 residues. V gave up 2 bases and J gave up 6 bases, with 17 bases separating them. Looked up from germline, CDR1 is SGHRS and CDR2 is YFSETQ. The CDR3 region is CASSLGQNFPAEAFF. As DNA, the CDR3 is TGCGCCAGCAGCTTAGGTCAGAACTTTCCCGCTGAAGCTTTCTTT. The full variable domain, with the rest looked up from reference TRBV5-1 and TRBJ1-1, is KAGVTQTPRYLIKTRGQQVTLSCSPISGHRSVSWYQQTPGQGLQFLFEYFSETQRNKGNFPGRFSGRQFSNSRSEMNVSTLELGDSALYLCASSLGQNFPAEAFFGQGTRLTVV.

This clone was observed once. The rearrangement links TRBV7-2 to TRBJ2-5; possibly TRBD1 or TRBD2 for D (6 bases each). Between the trimmed V and J ends, which lost 5 bases and 5 bases, there was a span of 15 bases. The germline V gene has CDR1 SGHTA and CDR2 FQGNSA. This CDR3 spans 14 amino acids. The CDR3: CASSPWVGGETQYF. The CDR3 nucleotides read TGTGCCAGCAGCCCCTGGGTAGGGGGGGAGACCCAGTACTTC.

The chain recombines TRBV7-6 with TRBJ2-7; D possibly corresponds to TRBD2 (6 bases). V dropped 5 bases and J dropped 0 bases, with 14 bases sitting between them. In germline, CDR1 is SGHVS, CDR2 FNYEAQ. The CDR3 runs to 15 residues. The CDR3: CASSPGGTSSYEQYF. The CDR3 coding sequence is TGTGCCAGCAGCCCCGGCGGGACCAGCTCCTACGAGCAGTACTTC.

The sample holds a few counts of this clone. This chain uses TRBV15 with TRBJ1-5, with D possibly being TRBD1 (6 bases). V shed 0 bases and J shed 5 bases, with 8 bases lying between them. CDR3 length equals 14 residues. Germline V gene data show CDR1 as LNHNV and CDR2 as YYDKDF (reference sequence). CDR3 in amino acids: CATSRDRGYQPQHF. DNA of the CDR3: TGTGCCACCAGCAGAGACAGGGGTTATCAGCCCCAGCATTTT.

This clone was seen repeatedly, ten times or more. The rearrangement links TRBV5-4 to TRBJ1-2; 7 bases are shared with TRBD1. The CDR3 has 15 amino acids. Germline V gene sequence: CDR1 SGHNT, CDR2 YYREEE (reference sequence). With 3 bases clipped from V and 2 bases from J, the junction kept 7 bases outside the gene matches. CDR3 protein: CASSSPGTANYGYTF. The CDR3 region has the DNA TGTGCCAGCAGCTCTCCCGGGACAGCCAACTATGGCTACACCTTC.

The rearrangement links TRBV30 to TRBJ2-3, with 9 bases that match TRBD2. Germline assignment: CDR1 GTSNPN and CDR2 SVGIG (reference sequence). This CDR3 has 14 residues. Losses at the gene ends were 3 bases for V and 4 bases for J; bases not matched to a gene: 5. The CDR3 sequence: CAWRMAGGPDTQYF. The CDR3 nucleotides are TGTGCCTGGAGGATGGCGGGGGGGCCAGATACGCAGTATTTT.

In its sample, this clone was seen once. This chain joins TRBV6-4 and TRBJ1-4; TRBD1 is a possible D gene (6 bases). Trimming cost V 6 bases and J 3 bases, with 20 bases left between them. CDR1 is MRHNA, CDR2 SNTAGT, per germline. The CDR3 covers 17 residues. This chain's CDR3 is CASRNRVRSEPNEKLFF. DNA for the CDR3: TGTGCCAGCAGGAACAGGGTGCGCTCAGAACCTAATGAAAAACTGTTTTTT.

The chain recombines TRBV28 with TRBJ1-1, with D hard to call. V was trimmed by 6 bases and J by 4 bases, leaving 15 bases between them. This CDR3 is built from 14 residues. Per germline, CDR1 MDHEN and CDR2 SYDVKM. The CDR3: CASSYSPGATEAFF. CDR3 DNA sequence: TGTGCCAGCAGCTACAGCCCCGGAGCCACTGAAGCTTTCTTT.

There are a few counts of this clone. The chain recombines TRBV29-1 with TRBJ1-1; no reliable D call. The CDR3 extends over 12 amino acids. Trimming left V 3 bases short and J 8 bases short, with 13 bases between. Germline loops: CDR1 SQVTM, CDR2 ANQGSEA. The CDR3 sequence is CSVDPAGPEAFF. CDR3 nucleotide sequence: TGCAGCGTTGACCCCGCCGGGCCCGAAGCTTTCTTT.

This rearrangement joins TRBV18 to TRBJ1-5; no clear D. Between the trimmed V and J ends, which lost 3 bases and 6 bases, there was a span of 15 bases. Germline V gives CDR1 KGHSH, CDR2 LQKENI. The length of the CDR3 is 15 residues. CDR3 residues: CASSPGPLAGQPQHF. For the CDR3, the DNA is TGTGCCAGCTCACCCGGGCCCCTAGCGGGTCAGCCCCAGCATTTT.

The rearrangement uses TRBV5-1 and TRBJ2-7, with 12 bases that match TRBD2. The ends lost 5 bases at V and 3 bases at J; junction bases unmatched: 3. The CDR3 totals 14 residues. CDR1 and CDR2 (germline): SGHRS, YFSETQ. The CDR3 loop is CASRLAGGLYEQYF. CDR3 nucleotides: TGCGCCAGCAGACTAGCGGGAGGCCTCTACGAGCAGTACTTC.

The V gene is TRBV5-6, the J gene TRBJ2-7, with a tentative D call TRBD2 (6 bases). Between the trimmed V and J ends, which lost 4 bases and 5 bases, there was a span of 16 bases. Germline V lookup: CDR1 SGHDT, CDR2 YYEEEE. The CDR3 sequence is 14 residues long. CDR3: CASSPREAVHEQYF. CDR3 DNA: TGTGCCAGCAGCCCCAGGGAGGCCGTCCACGAGCAGTACTTC.